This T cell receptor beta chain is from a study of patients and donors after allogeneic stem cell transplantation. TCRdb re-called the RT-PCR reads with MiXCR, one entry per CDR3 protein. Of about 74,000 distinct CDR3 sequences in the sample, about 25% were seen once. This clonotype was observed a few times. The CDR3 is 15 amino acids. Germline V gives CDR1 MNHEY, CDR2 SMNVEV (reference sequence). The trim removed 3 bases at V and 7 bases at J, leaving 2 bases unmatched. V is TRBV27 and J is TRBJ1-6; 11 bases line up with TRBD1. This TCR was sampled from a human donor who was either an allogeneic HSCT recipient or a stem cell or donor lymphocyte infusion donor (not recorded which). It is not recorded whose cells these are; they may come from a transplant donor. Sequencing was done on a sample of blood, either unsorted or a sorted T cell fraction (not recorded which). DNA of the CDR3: TGTGCCAGCAGTTTGGGGACAGGGGGGAATTCACCCCTCCACTTT. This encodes CASSLGTGGNSPLHF.